This T cell receptor (beta chain) was sequenced in a study of blood T cell repertoires in COVID-19. Across the study: Acute and convalescent COVID-19 specimens originated in the United States, Italy and Spain. In each case, the material was cDNA or gDNA derived from T cells, B-cell-depleted T cells, or PBMCs.

Under the authors' procedure: Reference gene primer amplification in the assay estimated nucleated cell counts. Clones were read by immunoSEQ multiplex PCR, and TCRdb kept only the in-frame ones, dropping some. The V and J calls and the clone size are those of that table, but D and trimming were determined from the DNA. The sample yields 200,000 or so clones, about 85% seen once. V shed 4 bases, J shed 6 bases, and the junction held 6 bases outside the gene matches. Germline values: CDR1 SGHDN, CDR2 FVKESK. The CDR3 runs 15 residues. This sequence originates from a human donor in a cohort sampled during active COVID-19. The specimen sequenced was peripheral blood. This chain joins TRBV14 and TRBJ1-6; 7 nucleotides match TRBD1. CDR3 residues: CASSPLGQFNSPLHF. CDR3 nucleotide sequence: TGTGCCAGCAGCCCCCTGGGACAGTTTAATTCACCCCTCCACTTT.